These 3 T cell receptor beta chains were sequenced from one sample in a study of T cell responses to AZD1222 COVID-19 vaccine. Some clones are missing from TCRdb's copy, which holds only in-frame ones; the method was immunoSEQ multiplex PCR. The data hold 150,000 to 160,000 clones, with 90% observed a single time. The specimen was peripheral blood, collected on day 0 of AZD1222 vaccination. These receptors were collected from an adult in good health.

The CDR3 region has the DNA TGTGCCAGCAGCTTGGGGCCGGGGGGGGCGAATTCACCCCTCCACTTT. Amino acids: CASSLGPGGANSPLHF. The chain is built from TRBV5-4 and TRBJ1-6, with D possibly matching TRBD1 (6 bases). CDR1 and CDR2 from the germline V gene are SGHNT and YYREEE (reference sequence). Trimming removed 0 bases from V and 7 bases from J, with 14 bases in between. The CDR3 loop spans 16 amino acids.

The chain links TRBV9 to TRBJ2-7; maybe TRBD1 (6 bases). V was pared by 3 bases and J by 3 bases, with 16 bases between. This CDR3 contains 15 residues. The germline V gene has CDR1 SGDLS and CDR2 YYNGEE. The CDR3 coding sequence is TGTGCCAGCAGCGCGTCATCAGGGGCTAACTACGAGCAGTACTTC. Protein: CASSASSGANYEQYF.

This chain links TRBV19 with TRBJ2-6, with D perhaps matching TRBD1 (5 bases). The CDR3 consists of 15 residues. CDR1 and CDR2 from the germline V gene are LNHDA and SQIVND (reference sequence). The V gene lost 4 bases and the J gene lost 4 bases, with 11 bases spanning the gap. The CDR3 DNA is TGTGCCAGTAGTACAGGGAATTCCGGGGCCAACGTCCTGACTTTC. Protein: CASSTGNSGANVLTF.